This is a list of T cell receptor beta chains from one sample in a study of blood T cell repertoires in COVID-19. This table comes from immunoSEQ multiplex PCR, and its TCRdb copy is limited to in-frame clones, with some not included. The sample lists some 30,000 clones, roughly 80% occurring once. Sample: peripheral blood. The receptors derive from a man older than 75 with active COVID-19. Each CDR3 is given without its conserved first and last residue. The D gene is left open where the match is weak. Expanded clones get a size class; other rows say once, few or many, or leave the size out.

CDR3 protein,J gene,clone size,D gene,CDR3 length,V gene
ASSHGIGDGETQY,TRBJ2-5,.,.,13,TRBV4-1
ASSYSLPAGGYT,TRBJ1-2,.,.,12,TRBV6-5
ASSSQRGGSTDTQY,TRBJ2-3,.,TRBD2,14,TRBV6-6
ASSLDRRNTEAF,TRBJ1-1,.,.,12,TRBV5-1
SAGEGGTEAF,TRBJ1-1,medium-sized,.,10,TRBV29-1
ASSFDRGYRNIQY,TRBJ2-4,few,TRBD1,13,TRBV11-2
ASSLASGGILYNEQF,TRBJ2-1,.,TRBD2,15,TRBV5-4
ASSRGASNSPLH,TRBJ1-6,.,.,12,TRBV6-4
ASQFNRGGYEQY,TRBJ2-7,.,.,12,TRBV6-5
ASSKRTGSQETQY,TRBJ2-5,.,TRBD1,13,TRBV7-6
ASSLGQANNSPLH,TRBJ1-6,.,.,13,TRBV7-2
ASSSGLANPWETQY,TRBJ2-5,.,.,14,TRBV7-9
ASSHQRNTEAF,TRBJ1-1,medium-sized,.,11,TRBV7-8
ASSVDYRRDSPLH,TRBJ1-6,.,.,13,TRBV9
ASSDGRGFGQY,TRBJ2-7,.,TRBD2,11,TRBV5-6
ASSFRRTGNEKLF,TRBJ1-4,.,.,13,TRBV7-8
ASSLVGAPDTQY,TRBJ2-3,.,.,12,TRBV5-6